This passage covers 13 T cell receptor beta chains from one sample sequenced in a study of naive and memory T cell subsets (dated 2017 in TCRdb). Receptor libraries were prepared by UMI-ligation and nested PCR. For sequencing, an Illumina MiSeq was employed. The beta constant-region primer consisted of an equimolar mixture of two oligonucleotides that together covered TRBC1 and TRBC2. The ligated cDNA went through four rounds of PCR with nested alpha and beta constant-region primers together with the SP2 primer. TCRdb trimmed public reads at Q25 via fastp, called clones via MiXCR and kept in-frame beta chains. Merged by CDR3 protein, the rows form single entries marked with the most common genes and DNA. The sample table contains under 150,000 distinct CDR3 sequences; only one count was recorded for approximately 21% of them. The top ten hold 0.55% to 0.75% of the sample. Their recognized antigens are unknown.

General conclusions and limits of the study: A few larger clonotypes were present in naive repertoires, especially CD8 naive repertoires, and these clonotypes were possibly memory cells re-expressing CD45RA.

Sequences were obtained from naive CD8+ T cells from blood. This sample's cell subset or site label indicates: naive T cells, CD45RA high CD27+. The receptors stem from a human donor in good health.

This clonotype came up a few times. DNA of the CDR3: TGTGCCACCAAGGGCGGGCTAGCGGGATTCCAAGAGACCCAGTACTTC. This translates into CATKGGLAGFQETQYF. The chain combines TRBV5-4 with TRBJ2-5, with 9 bases lining up with TRBD2. V was pared by 9 bases and J by 1 base, with 13 bases of the junction left unmatched. Per the germline V gene, CDR1 is SGHNT and CDR2 is YYREEE (reference sequence). The CDR3 extends over 16 amino acids.

The count of this clonotype is one. J is TRBJ2-1 and V is TRBV29-1, with 8 bases that match TRBD1. V lost 6 bases and J lost 7; bases outside the gene matches: 11. The CDR3 runs to 14 residues. Germline V CDR1 and CDR2: SQVTM, ANQGSEA. The DNA of the CDR3 is TGCAGCGTAGTGGACAGGGAAGTAAGGAATGAGCAGTTCTTC. Encoded protein: CSVVDREVRNEQFF.

V gene TRBV9 combines with J gene TRBJ1-4; no clear D gene. V gave up 3 bases and J gave up 5 bases, with 5 bases separating them. This CDR3 spans 12 amino acids. Germline V lookup: CDR1 SGDLS, CDR2 YYNGEE. For the CDR3, the DNA is TGTGCCAGCAGCGGTACGAATGAAAAACTGTTTTTT. This codes for CASSGTNEKLFF.

This clonotype was observed a few times. The CDR3 sequence: CASFPGNTGELFF. The CDR3 coding sequence is TGTGCCAGCTTCCCAGGGAACACCGGGGAGCTGTTTTTT. The J gene is TRBJ2-2, the V gene TRBV2; D unresolved. The CDR3 spans 13 residues. V gave up 8 bases and J gave up 1 base, with 8 bases separating them. CDR1 is SNHLY and CDR2 is FYNNEI in the germline V gene. Filled out from reference TRBV2 and TRBJ2-2, the complete variable domain reads EPEVTQTPSHQVTQMGQEVILRCVPISNHLYFYWYRQILGQKVEFLVSFYNNEISEKSEIFDDQFSVERPDGSNFTLKIRSTKLEDSAMYFCASFPGNTGELFFGEGSRLTVL.

V is TRBV7-2 and J is TRBJ2-1; D unclear. V was trimmed by 3 bases and J by 8 bases, leaving 14 bases between them. CDR1 SGHTA and CDR2 FQGNSA come from the germline V gene. This CDR3 contains 14 residues. CDR3 nucleotide sequence: TGTGCCAGCAGCTTTGGTAGTCCACCTCATGAGCAGTTCTTC. Translated, it gives CASSFGSPPHEQFF.

This clonotype has a single count. The chain combines TRBV5-6 with TRBJ2-2; no clear D. The germline CDR1 and CDR2 sequences are SGHDT and YYEEEE. The CDR3 consists of 12 residues. V lost 0 bases, J lost 6 bases, and 3 bases lay in between. Written as DNA, the CDR3 is TGTGCCAGCAGCTTGGATCCCGGGGAGCTGTTTTTT. Encoded protein: CASSLDPGELFF. The full variable domain, rest sourced from reference TRBV5-6 and TRBJ2-2, is DAGVTQSPTHLIKTRGQQVTLRCSPKSGHDTVSWYQQALGQGPQFIFQYYEEEERQRGNFPDRFSGHQFPNYSSELNVNALLLGDSALYLCASSLDPGELFFGEGSRLTVL.

This clonotype was observed a few times. V gene TRBV9 combines with J gene TRBJ1-1; a possible D gene is TRBD1 (6 bases). The CDR3 spans 15 residues. Trimming pared 0 bases from V and 5 bases from J, leaving 14 bases between. CDR1 and CDR2 from the germline V gene are SGDLS and YYNGEE. The CDR3 reads CASSVVQGGGTEAFF. The CDR3 DNA follows: TGTGCCAGCAGCGTAGTCCAGGGAGGGGGAACTGAAGCTTTCTTT.

The chain carries TRBV5-4 and TRBJ2-5; D not certain. V dropped 4 bases and J dropped 5 bases, with 12 bases sitting between them. CDR1 and CDR2 (germline): SGHNT, YYREEE (reference sequence). The CDR3 contains 13 residues. The CDR3 nucleotides read TGTGCCAGCAGCCGAATCGATGGCGAGACCCAGTACTTC. As protein: CASSRIDGETQYF. The full variable domain, with the rest looked up from reference TRBV5-4 and TRBJ2-5, is ETGVTQSPTHLIKTRGQQVTLRCSSQSGHNTVSWYQQALGQGPQFIFQYYREEENGRGNFPPRFSGLQFPNYSSELNVNALELDDSALYLCASSRIDGETQYFGPGTRLLVL.

CDR3 sequence reads: CATSDPGTGRQETQYF. DNA of the CDR3: TGTGCCACCAGTGATCCTGGGACAGGGCGACAAGAGACCCAGTACTTC. V is TRBV24-1 and J is TRBJ2-5; 9 nucleotides agree with TRBD1. This CDR3 has 16 residues. The J segment lost 2 bases and the V segment lost 3 bases, leaving 6 bases of the junction unmatched. Germline CDR1 is KGHDR and CDR2 is SFDVKD.

The chain employs TRBV7-9 and TRBJ1-1, with D maybe TRBD1 (6 bases). Between the trimmed V and J ends, which lost 5 bases and 7 bases, there was a span of 11 bases. From germline, CDR1 is SEHNR and CDR2 FQNEAQ (reference sequence). There are 12 residues in the CDR3. The CDR3 is CASSPRTVEAFF. The CDR3 bases are TGTGCCAGCAGCCCCCGGACAGTTGAAGCTTTCTTT.

This clonotype appeared a single time. CDR3 DNA sequence: TGCGCCAGCATCCGGGGTGGACTAGACAATGAGCAGTTCTTC. Its translation: CASIRGGLDNEQFF. This chain links TRBV10-2 with TRBJ2-1; TRBD2 matches at 7 bases. The V gene end was trimmed by 7 bases and the J gene end by 5 bases; junction bases not matched to a gene: 8. Per germline, CDR1 WSHSY and CDR2 SAAADI. The CDR3 sequence is 14 residues long.

The chain has TRBV20-1 and TRBJ2-5; 9 bases fit TRBD1. Germline V gene data show CDR1 as DFQATT and CDR2 as SNEGSKA (reference sequence). The CDR3 runs 15 residues. Unmatched junction bases numbered 5, after V lost 2 bases and J lost 1 base. The CDR3 DNA is TGCAGTGCTAGAACCCGGGACAGGGCCCAAGAGACCCAGTACTTC. Amino acid sequence: CSARTRDRAQETQYF.

This clonotype has a handful of counts. The rearrangement joins TRBV7-9 to TRBJ2-1; 7 bases match TRBD2. The J segment lost 5 bases and the V segment lost 4 bases, leaving 5 bases of the junction unmatched. The CDR3 sequence is 14 residues long. CDR1 is SEHNR and CDR2 is FQNEAQ in the germline V gene (reference sequence). The DNA of the CDR3 is TGTGCCAGCAGCTACTGGGAGGGGCACAATGAGCAGTTCTTC. Amino acids: CASSYWEGHNEQFF.